Listed below are T cell receptor beta chains from one sample, sequenced in a study of shared clonotypes between healthy human individuals. TCRdb's table, derived via immunoSEQ multiplex PCR, lists solely in-frame clones and lacks some. The table shows fewer than 2.5 million clones, with over 85% occurring only once. The sequenced sample consisted of naive CD4+ T cells from PBMCs. Receptors were obtained from a man aged 18 to 29 in good health. Some clones in this sample may be carry-over from other donors' samples. The CDR3 runs from the conserved cysteine through the conserved F or W. Fields, in order: CDR3 length, D gene, J gene, V gene, clone size, CDR3 DNA, CDR3 protein. A D gene is named only where the DNA matches it firmly. The size entry is marked missing in some rows and otherwise reads once, few, many or a size class.

cdr3_length: 16; d_call: TRBD1; j_call: TRBJ1-5; v_call: TRBV6-6; clone_size: -; cdr3_nt: TGTGCCAGCCGAAGGGGGCTGACAGGGCATGACCAGCCCCAGCATTTT; cdr3_aa: CASRRGLTGHDQPQHF
cdr3_length: 14; d_call: -; j_call: TRBJ1-1; v_call: TRBV5-1; clone_size: -; cdr3_nt: TGCGCCAGCAGCTTGGATGCAGGGAACACTGAAGCTTTCTTT; cdr3_aa: CASSLDAGNTEAFF
cdr3_length: 15; d_call: TRBD1; j_call: TRBJ2-4; v_call: TRBV6-5; clone_size: -; cdr3_nt: TGTGCCAGCAGCCCGCCGGGACAGGGGGTTAACATTCAGTACTTC; cdr3_aa: CASSPPGQGVNIQYF
cdr3_length: 14; d_call: -; j_call: TRBJ1-3; v_call: TRBV5-4; clone_size: -; cdr3_nt: TGTGCCAGCAGCTTGGGGCAGTCTGGAAACACCATATATTTT; cdr3_aa: CASSLGQSGNTIYF
cdr3_length: 17; d_call: -; j_call: TRBJ1-4; v_call: TRBV25-1; clone_size: -; cdr3_nt: TGTGCCAGCAGTGAATACCGCTCTGGGGGGAATGATGAAAAACTGTTTTTT; cdr3_aa: CASSEYRSGGNDEKLFF
cdr3_length: 14; d_call: -; j_call: TRBJ2-3; v_call: TRBV4-1; clone_size: -; cdr3_nt: TGCGCCAGCAGGTTTCTAGGTGGCACAGATACGCAGTATTTT; cdr3_aa: CASRFLGGTDTQYF
cdr3_length: 14; d_call: -; j_call: TRBJ2-7; v_call: TRBV18; clone_size: -; cdr3_nt: TGTGCCAGCTCACCCAACGGGGGAGGTAACGAGCAGTACTTC; cdr3_aa: CASSPNGGGNEQYF
cdr3_length: 14; d_call: -; j_call: TRBJ2-7; v_call: TRBV5-8; clone_size: -; cdr3_nt: TGTGCCAGCAGCCCCAGGCATAGGAACTACGAGCAGTACTTC; cdr3_aa: CASSPRHRNYEQYF
cdr3_length: 14; d_call: -; j_call: TRBJ1-4; v_call: TRBV9; clone_size: -; cdr3_nt: TGTGCCAGCAGCGCCGATACTGAACCGGGACAACTGTTTTTT; cdr3_aa: CASSADTEPGQLFF
cdr3_length: 15; d_call: -; j_call: TRBJ2-2; v_call: TRBV27; clone_size: once; cdr3_nt: TGTGCCAGCAGTTTAATTGGGGTAATCACCGGGGAGCTGTTTTTT; cdr3_aa: CASSLIGVITGELFF
cdr3_length: 13; d_call: -; j_call: TRBJ1-6; v_call: TRBV2; clone_size: -; cdr3_nt: TGTGCCAGCAGTGTCGGGGGCCGGACAGCCCTCCACTTT; cdr3_aa: CASSVGGRTALHF
cdr3_length: 12; d_call: -; j_call: TRBJ1-4; v_call: TRBV4-1; clone_size: few; cdr3_nt: TGCGCCAGCAGCCAAGATGGGGCAAAACTGTTTTTT; cdr3_aa: CASSQDGAKLFF
cdr3_length: 13; d_call: -; j_call: TRBJ1-1; v_call: TRBV6-1; clone_size: -; cdr3_nt: TGTGCCAGCAGTGAATTGAGGACGGCTGAAGCTTTCTTT; cdr3_aa: CASSELRTAEAFF
cdr3_length: 14; d_call: -; j_call: TRBJ1-5; v_call: TRBV19; clone_size: once; cdr3_nt: TGTGCCAGTAATGGGGGGCGGGAGGATCAGCCCCAGCATTTT; cdr3_aa: CASNGGREDQPQHF
cdr3_length: 13; d_call: -; j_call: TRBJ2-4; v_call: TRBV5-1; clone_size: once; cdr3_nt: TGCGCCAGCAGCTTGGGGCTGAAAAACATTCAGTACTTC; cdr3_aa: CASSLGLKNIQYF
cdr3_length: 17; d_call: -; j_call: TRBJ1-6; v_call: TRBV2; clone_size: -; cdr3_nt: TGTGCCAGCAGTGAAGGGACAAACTACTCCTATAATTCACCCCTCCACTTT; cdr3_aa: CASSEGTNYSYNSPLHF
cdr3_length: 14; d_call: -; j_call: TRBJ1-1; v_call: TRBV11-2; clone_size: few; cdr3_nt: TGTGCCAGCAGCCGCACGGGAGGAAACACTGAAGCTTTCTTT; cdr3_aa: CASSRTGGNTEAFF
cdr3_length: 15; d_call: -; j_call: TRBJ1-5; v_call: TRBV19; clone_size: -; cdr3_nt: TGTGCCAGTAGTGCCACCGGGGGGGTTCTTCAGCCCCAGCATTTT; cdr3_aa: CASSATGGVLQPQHF
cdr3_length: 13; d_call: -; j_call: TRBJ2-5; v_call: TRBV9; clone_size: -; cdr3_nt: TGTGCCAGCAGCGTAGACGTCGGAGAGACCCAGTACTTC; cdr3_aa: CASSVDVGETQYF
cdr3_length: 15; d_call: TRBD1; j_call: TRBJ1-5; v_call: TRBV28; clone_size: -; cdr3_nt: TGTGCCAGCACCGGGACAGGGAGTAGCAATCAGCCCCAGCATTTT; cdr3_aa: CASTGTGSSNQPQHF
cdr3_length: 15; d_call: TRBD1; j_call: TRBJ1-4; v_call: TRBV7-2; clone_size: -; cdr3_nt: TGTGCCAGCAGCTTAGAAGGACAGGGGTTGGGAAAACTGTTTTTT; cdr3_aa: CASSLEGQGLGKLFF
cdr3_length: 16; d_call: TRBD2; j_call: TRBJ2-3; v_call: TRBV5-4; clone_size: once; cdr3_nt: TGTGCCAGCAGCATATTTACTAGCGGGATTACAGATACGCAGTATTTT; cdr3_aa: CASSIFTSGITDTQYF
cdr3_length: 15; d_call: TRBD2; j_call: TRBJ2-1; v_call: TRBV7-3; clone_size: -; cdr3_nt: TGTGCCAGCAGCCCTAGCGGGAGTAAATACAATGAGCAGTTCTTC; cdr3_aa: CASSPSGSKYNEQFF
cdr3_length: 16; d_call: -; j_call: TRBJ1-2; v_call: TRBV7-9; clone_size: -; cdr3_nt: TGTGCCAGCAGCTTTACCCCCACGGACGGATTCTATGGCTACACCTTC; cdr3_aa: CASSFTPTDGFYGYTF
cdr3_length: 15; d_call: -; j_call: TRBJ1-1; v_call: TRBV5-4; clone_size: once; cdr3_nt: TGTGCCAGCAGCTTGGGCAGGCCTCGGGACACTGAAGCTTTCTTT; cdr3_aa: CASSLGRPRDTEAFF
cdr3_length: 14; d_call: TRBD1; j_call: TRBJ2-2; v_call: TRBV5-4; clone_size: -; cdr3_nt: TGTGCCAGCAGCATACAGGGGGCAGGCGGGGAGCTGTTTTTT; cdr3_aa: CASSIQGAGGELFF
cdr3_length: 15; d_call: TRBD1; j_call: TRBJ1-6; v_call: TRBV25-1; clone_size: -; cdr3_nt: TGTGCCAGCAAGGGGGCGGGGGGGAATAATTCACCCCTCCACTTT; cdr3_aa: CASKGAGGNNSPLHF
cdr3_length: 14; d_call: -; j_call: TRBJ2-3; v_call: TRBV5-1; clone_size: -; cdr3_nt: TGCGCCAGCAGCAGGGGTGCCGGCACAGATACGCAGTATTTT; cdr3_aa: CASSRGAGTDTQYF
cdr3_length: 17; d_call: TRBD2; j_call: TRBJ2-7; v_call: TRBV4-1; clone_size: -; cdr3_nt: TGCGCCAGCACCGCATCGGCGGGGCTAGCGGCCTCCTACGAGCAGTACTTC; cdr3_aa: CASTASAGLAASYEQYF
cdr3_length: 15; d_call: -; j_call: TRBJ2-3; v_call: TRBV28; clone_size: -; cdr3_nt: TGTGCCAGCAGTTTACAAGCGGGCGAAACAGATACGCAGTATTTT; cdr3_aa: CASSLQAGETDTQYF
cdr3_length: 14; d_call: -; j_call: TRBJ2-3; v_call: TRBV10-3; clone_size: once; cdr3_nt: TGTGCCATCAGTGGAGGTCCCGGGGATTTTACGCAGTATTTT; cdr3_aa: CAISGGPGDFTQYF
cdr3_length: 15; d_call: -; j_call: TRBJ1-2; v_call: TRBV27; clone_size: few; cdr3_nt: TGTGCCAGCAGTCCGATGACAGGAGTCAACTATGGCTACACCTTC; cdr3_aa: CASSPMTGVNYGYTF
cdr3_length: 13; d_call: -; j_call: TRBJ2-1; v_call: TRBV9; clone_size: -; cdr3_nt: TGTGCCAGCACCCAGGACGGGTACAATGAGCAGTTCTTC; cdr3_aa: CASTQDGYNEQFF
cdr3_length: 17; d_call: TRBD2; j_call: TRBJ2-2; v_call: TRBV5-6; clone_size: -; cdr3_nt: TGTGCCAGCAGCCTAACTAAAGCGGGAGAGGATACCGGGGAGCTGTTTTTT; cdr3_aa: CASSLTKAGEDTGELFF